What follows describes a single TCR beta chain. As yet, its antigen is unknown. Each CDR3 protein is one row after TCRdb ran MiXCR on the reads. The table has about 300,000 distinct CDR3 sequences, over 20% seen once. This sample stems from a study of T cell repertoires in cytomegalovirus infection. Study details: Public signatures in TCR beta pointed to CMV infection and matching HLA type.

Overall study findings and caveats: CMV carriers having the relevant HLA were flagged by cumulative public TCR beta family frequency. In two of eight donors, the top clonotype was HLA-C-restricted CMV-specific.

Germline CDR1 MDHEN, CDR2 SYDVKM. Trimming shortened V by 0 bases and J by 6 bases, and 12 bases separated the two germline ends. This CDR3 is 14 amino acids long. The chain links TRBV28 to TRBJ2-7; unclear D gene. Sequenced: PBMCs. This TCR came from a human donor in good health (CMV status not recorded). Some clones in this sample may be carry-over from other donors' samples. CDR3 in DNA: TGTGCCAGCAGTTTATGGGAGACCGGCGGCGAGCAGTACTTC. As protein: CASSLWETGGEQYF.